The rows below give T cell receptor beta chains drawn from one sample of a study of T cell repertoires in cytomegalovirus infection. Via MiXCR, TCRdb re-called the reads, giving one row per CDR3 protein. The data show around 330,000 distinct CDR3 sequences, 15% to 20% seen once. The sample consisted of PBMCs. These receptors all stem from a human donor in good health (CMV status not recorded). Some clones in this sample may be carry-over from other donors' samples. CDR3s include the opening cysteine and the closing phenylalanine or tryptophan. D genes are given only for firm matches. Expanded clones are given a class, and other clones once, few, many or no size at all.

cdr3_aa cdr3_nt d_call v_call clone_size j_call
CASSSRVGTEAFF TGTGCCAGCAGCTCCAGGGTGGGCACTGAAGCTTTCTTT - TRBV7-2 many TRBJ1-1
CASSVGARGEKLFF TGTGCCAGCAGTGTTGGGGCCAGGGGTGAAAAACTGTTTTTT - TRBV27 many TRBJ1-4
CASSLQGGNIQYF TGTGCCAGCAGCCTACAGGGAGGAAACATTCAGTACTTC - TRBV28 - TRBJ2-4
CASSIRETQYF TGTGCCAGTAGTATAAGGGAGACCCAGTACTTC - TRBV19 once TRBJ2-5
CASTQGSSYNEQFF TGTGCCAGCACCCAGGGTAGCTCCTACAATGAGCAGTTCTTC - TRBV2 many TRBJ2-1
CASSLAGTGLSDTQYF TGTGCCAGCAGCTTGGCCGGGACAGGGCTTTCAGATACGCAGTATTTT TRBD1 TRBV5-8 - TRBJ2-3
CASSLLGGVGTEAFF TGTGCCAGCAGCTTATTAGGCGGGGTAGGCACTGAAGCTTTCTTT - TRBV7-9 few TRBJ1-1
CASSLLQETQYF TGTGCCAGCAGCTTGCTACAAGAGACCCAGTACTTC - TRBV5-4 many TRBJ2-5
CASTRTGQRYYEQYF TGTGCCAGCACCCGGACAGGACAGAGGTACTACGAGCAGTACTTC TRBD1 TRBV6-1 many TRBJ2-7
CASSDLNGGQPQHF TGTGCCAGCAGCGACCTCAACGGGGGCCAGCCCCAGCATTTT - TRBV6-1 few TRBJ1-5
CSAREDSSYNSPLHF TGCAGTGCTAGAGAGGACAGCTCCTATAATTCACCCCTCCACTTT - TRBV20-1 - TRBJ1-6
CASSYPLEGGENTEAFF TGTGCCAGCAGTTACCCCCTCGAGGGAGGGGAGAACACTGAAGCTTTCTTT - TRBV6-6 many TRBJ1-1
CASSHNGLSGNEQFF TGCGCCAGCAGCCACAACGGATTAAGCGGCAATGAGCAGTTCTTC - TRBV4-1 few TRBJ2-1
CASRPLRISLTF TGTGCCAGCAGGCCCCTCAGGATTTCTCTAACCTTC - TRBV2 few TRBJ1-2
CASSLSTGQNEKLFF TGCGCCAGCAGCTTGTCGACAGGGCAAAATGAAAAACTGTTTTTT TRBD1 TRBV5-1 - TRBJ1-4
CASSSSPGIGTEAFF TGTGCCAGCAGCTCGTCCCCAGGGATTGGCACTGAAGCTTTCTTT - TRBV11-2 few TRBJ1-1
CASSIAAADTQYF TGTGCCAGTAGTATTGCAGCGGCAGATACGCAGTATTTT - TRBV19 - TRBJ2-3
CASSYRQGDFLYSPLHF TGTGCCAGCAGCTACCGGCAGGGGGACTTTCTATATTCACCCCTCCACTTT TRBD1 TRBV5-4 - TRBJ1-6